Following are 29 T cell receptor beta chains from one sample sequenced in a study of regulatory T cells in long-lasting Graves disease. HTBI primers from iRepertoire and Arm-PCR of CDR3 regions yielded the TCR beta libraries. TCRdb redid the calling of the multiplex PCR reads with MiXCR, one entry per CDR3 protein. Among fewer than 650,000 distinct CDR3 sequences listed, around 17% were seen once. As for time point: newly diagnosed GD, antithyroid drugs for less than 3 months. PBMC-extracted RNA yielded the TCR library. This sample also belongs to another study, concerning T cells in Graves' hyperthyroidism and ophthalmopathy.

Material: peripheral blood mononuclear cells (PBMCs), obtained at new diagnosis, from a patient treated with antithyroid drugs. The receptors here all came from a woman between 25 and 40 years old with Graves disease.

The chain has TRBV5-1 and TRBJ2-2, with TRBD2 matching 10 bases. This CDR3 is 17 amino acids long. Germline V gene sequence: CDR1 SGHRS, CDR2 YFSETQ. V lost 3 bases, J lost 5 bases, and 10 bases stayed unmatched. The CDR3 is CASSWVSGRAATGELFF. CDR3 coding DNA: TGCGCCAGCAGCTGGGTGAGCGGGAGGGCCGCTACCGGGGAGCTGTTTTTT.

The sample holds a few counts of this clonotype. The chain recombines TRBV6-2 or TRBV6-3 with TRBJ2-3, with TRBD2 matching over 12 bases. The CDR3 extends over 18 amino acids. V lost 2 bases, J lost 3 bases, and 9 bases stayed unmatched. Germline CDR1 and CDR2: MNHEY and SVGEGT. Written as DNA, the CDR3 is TGTGCCAGCAGTTACCCACCCCTAGCGGGAGGGCCAACAGATACGCAGTATTTT. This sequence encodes CASSYPPLAGGPTDTQYF.

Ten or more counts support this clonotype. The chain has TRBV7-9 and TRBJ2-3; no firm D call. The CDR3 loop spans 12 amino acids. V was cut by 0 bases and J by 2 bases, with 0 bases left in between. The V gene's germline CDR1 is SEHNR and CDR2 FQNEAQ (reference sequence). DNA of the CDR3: TGTGCCAGCAGCTTAGCCACAGATACGCAGTATTTT. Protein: CASSLATDTQYF. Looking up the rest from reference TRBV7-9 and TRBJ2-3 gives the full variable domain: DTGVSQNPRHKITKRGQNVTFRCDPISEHNRLYWYRQTLGQGPEFLTYFQNEAQLEKSRLLSDRFSAERPKGSFSTLEIQRTEQGDSAMYLCASSLATDTQYFGPGTRLTVL.

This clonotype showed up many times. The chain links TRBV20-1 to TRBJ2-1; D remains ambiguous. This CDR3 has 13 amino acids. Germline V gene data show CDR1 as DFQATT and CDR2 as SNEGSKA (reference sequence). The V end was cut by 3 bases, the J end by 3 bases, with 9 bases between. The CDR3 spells CSASLVFYNEQFF. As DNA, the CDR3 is TGCAGTGCTAGTTTGGTGTTCTACAATGAGCAGTTCTTC.

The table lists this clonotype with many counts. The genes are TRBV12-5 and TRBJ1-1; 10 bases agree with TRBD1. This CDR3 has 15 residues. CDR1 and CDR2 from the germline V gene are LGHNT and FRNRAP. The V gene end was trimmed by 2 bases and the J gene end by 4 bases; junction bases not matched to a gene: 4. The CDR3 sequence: CASGLSRDRGTEAFF. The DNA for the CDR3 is TGTGCTAGTGGTTTGTCTCGGGACAGGGGCACTGAAGCTTTCTTT. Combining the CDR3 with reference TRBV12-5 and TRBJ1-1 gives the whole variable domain DARVTQTPRHKVTEMGQEVTMRCQPILGHNTVFWYRQTMMQGLELLAYFRNRAPLDDSGMPKDRFSAEMPDATLATLKIQPSEPRDSAVYFCASGLSRDRGTEAFFGQGTRLTVV.

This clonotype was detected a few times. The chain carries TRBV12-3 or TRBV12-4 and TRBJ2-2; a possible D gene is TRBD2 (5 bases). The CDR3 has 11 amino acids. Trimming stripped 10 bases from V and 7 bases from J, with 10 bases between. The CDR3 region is CATGVNGELFF. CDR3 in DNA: TGTGCCACCGGGGTGAACGGGGAGCTGTTTTTT.

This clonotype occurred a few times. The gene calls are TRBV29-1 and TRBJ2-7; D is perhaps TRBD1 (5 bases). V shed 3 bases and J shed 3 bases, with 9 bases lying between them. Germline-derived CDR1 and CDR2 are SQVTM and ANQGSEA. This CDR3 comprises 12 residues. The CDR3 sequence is CSVDTQGYEQYF. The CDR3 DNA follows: TGCAGCGTTGATACTCAGGGCTACGAGCAGTACTTC.

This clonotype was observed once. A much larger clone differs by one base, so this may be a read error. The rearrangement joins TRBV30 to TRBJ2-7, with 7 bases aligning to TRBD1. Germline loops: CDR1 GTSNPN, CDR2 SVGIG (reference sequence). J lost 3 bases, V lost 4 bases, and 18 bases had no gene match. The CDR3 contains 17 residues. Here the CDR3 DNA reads TGTGCCTGGAAGCCCCATCGTGTCGACAGGGTCAGCTACGAGCAGTACTTC. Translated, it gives CAWKPHRVDRVSYEQYF.

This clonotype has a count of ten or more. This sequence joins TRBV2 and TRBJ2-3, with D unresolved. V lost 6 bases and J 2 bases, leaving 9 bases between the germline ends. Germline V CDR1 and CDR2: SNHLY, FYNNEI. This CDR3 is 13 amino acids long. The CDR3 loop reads CASRAGHTDTQYF. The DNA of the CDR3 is TGTGCCAGCAGAGCAGGTCACACAGATACGCAGTATTTT.

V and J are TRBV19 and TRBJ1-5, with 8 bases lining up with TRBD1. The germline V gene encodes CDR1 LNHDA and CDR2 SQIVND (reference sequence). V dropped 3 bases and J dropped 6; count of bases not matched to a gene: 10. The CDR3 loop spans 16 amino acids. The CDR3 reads CASSILTGVSVQPQHF. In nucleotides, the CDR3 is TGTGCCAGTAGTATTTTGACAGGGGTTTCTGTTCAGCCCCAGCATTTT.

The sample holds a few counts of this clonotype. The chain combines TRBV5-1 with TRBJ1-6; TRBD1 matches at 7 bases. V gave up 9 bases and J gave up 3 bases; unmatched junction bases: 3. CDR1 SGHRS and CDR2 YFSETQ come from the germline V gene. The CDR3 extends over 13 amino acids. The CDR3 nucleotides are TGCGCCACCAGGGACAGCTATAATTCACCCCTCCACTTT. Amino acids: CATRDSYNSPLHF.

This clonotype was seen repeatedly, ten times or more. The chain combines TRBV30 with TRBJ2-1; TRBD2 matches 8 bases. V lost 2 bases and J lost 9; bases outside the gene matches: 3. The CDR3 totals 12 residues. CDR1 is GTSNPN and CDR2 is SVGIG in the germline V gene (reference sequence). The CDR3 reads CAWSRTSTEQFF. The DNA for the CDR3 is TGTGCCTGGAGTCGGACTAGCACTGAGCAGTTCTTC.

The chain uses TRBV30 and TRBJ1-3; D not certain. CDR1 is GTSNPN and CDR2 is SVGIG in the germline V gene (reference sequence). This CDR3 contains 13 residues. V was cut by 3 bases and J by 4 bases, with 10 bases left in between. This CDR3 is CAWRQTRGNTIYF. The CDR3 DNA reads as TGTGCCTGGAGACAAACGCGGGGAAACACCATATATTTT.

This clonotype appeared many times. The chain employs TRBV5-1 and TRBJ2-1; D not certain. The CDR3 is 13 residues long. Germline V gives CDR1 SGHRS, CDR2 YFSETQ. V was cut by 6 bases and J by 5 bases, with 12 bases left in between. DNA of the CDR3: TGCGCCAGCACGGCCAACAACAACAATGAGCAGTTCTTC. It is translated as CASTANNNNEQFF.

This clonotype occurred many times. This CDR3 is CASSLSGLANPKSQFF. CDR3 DNA sequence: TGCGCCAGCAGCTTGAGCGGACTAGCCAACCCCAAGTCGCAGTTCTTC. The chain links TRBV5-1 to TRBJ2-1; 8 positions agree with TRBD2. The V and J ends lost 1 base and 12 bases, in that order; junction bases with no gene match: 15. This CDR3 contains 16 residues. Germline assignment: CDR1 SGHRS and CDR2 YFSETQ.

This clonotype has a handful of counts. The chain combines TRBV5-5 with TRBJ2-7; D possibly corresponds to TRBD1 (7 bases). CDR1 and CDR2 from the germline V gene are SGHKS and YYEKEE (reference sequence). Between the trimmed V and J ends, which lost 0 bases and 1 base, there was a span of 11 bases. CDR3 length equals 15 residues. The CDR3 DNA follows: TGTGCCAGCAGCTTGGTGGCGGGACAGTCCTACGAGCAGTACTTC. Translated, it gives CASSLVAGQSYEQYF.

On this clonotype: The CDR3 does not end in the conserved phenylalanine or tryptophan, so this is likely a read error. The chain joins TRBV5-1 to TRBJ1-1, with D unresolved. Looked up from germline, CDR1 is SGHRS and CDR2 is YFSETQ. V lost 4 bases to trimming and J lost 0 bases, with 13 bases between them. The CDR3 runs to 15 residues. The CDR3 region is CASSQQITVNTEAFL. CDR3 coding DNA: TGCGCCAGCAGCCAGCAGATCACGGTGAACACTGAAGCTTTCCTT.

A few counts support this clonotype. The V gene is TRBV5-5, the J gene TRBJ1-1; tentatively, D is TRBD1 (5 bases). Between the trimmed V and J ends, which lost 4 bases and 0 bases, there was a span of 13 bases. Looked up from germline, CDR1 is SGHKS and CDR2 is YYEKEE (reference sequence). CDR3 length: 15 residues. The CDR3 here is CASSIPGIMNTEAFF. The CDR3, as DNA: TGTGCCAGCAGCATCCCAGGGATCATGAACACTGAAGCTTTCTTT.

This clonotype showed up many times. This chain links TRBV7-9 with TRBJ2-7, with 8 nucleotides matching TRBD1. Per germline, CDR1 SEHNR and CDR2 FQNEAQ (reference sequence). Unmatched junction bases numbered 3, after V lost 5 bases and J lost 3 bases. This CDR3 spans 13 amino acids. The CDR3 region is CASSQGTGYEQYF. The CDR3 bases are TGTGCCAGCAGCCAAGGGACAGGCTACGAGCAGTACTTC. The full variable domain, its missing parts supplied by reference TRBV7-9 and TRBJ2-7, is DTGVSQNPRHKITKRGQNVTFRCDPISEHNRLYWYRQTLGQGPEFLTYFQNEAQLEKSRLLSDRFSAERPKGSFSTLEIQRTEQGDSAMYLCASSQGTGYEQYFGPGTRLTVT.

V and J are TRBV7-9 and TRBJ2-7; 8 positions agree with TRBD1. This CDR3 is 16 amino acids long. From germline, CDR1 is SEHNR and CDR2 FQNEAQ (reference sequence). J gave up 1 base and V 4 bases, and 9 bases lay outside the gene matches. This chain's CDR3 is CASSSTDRGASYEQYF. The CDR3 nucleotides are TGTGCCAGCAGCTCCACTGACAGGGGAGCGTCCTACGAGCAGTACTTC.

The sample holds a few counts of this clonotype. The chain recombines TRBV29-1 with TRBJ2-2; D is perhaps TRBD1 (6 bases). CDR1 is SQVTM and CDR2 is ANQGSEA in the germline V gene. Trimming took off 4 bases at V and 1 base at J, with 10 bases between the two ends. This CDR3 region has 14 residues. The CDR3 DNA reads TGCAGCGTTGGAGAGACAGGGAACACCGGGGAGCTGTTTTTT. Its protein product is CSVGETGNTGELFF.

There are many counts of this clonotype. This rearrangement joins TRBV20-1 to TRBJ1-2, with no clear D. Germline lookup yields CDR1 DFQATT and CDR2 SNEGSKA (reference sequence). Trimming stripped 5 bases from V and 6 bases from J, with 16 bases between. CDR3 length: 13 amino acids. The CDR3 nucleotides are TGCAGTGCTTACAATTCGGACGGGGATGGCTACACCTTC. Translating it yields CSAYNSDGDGYTF.

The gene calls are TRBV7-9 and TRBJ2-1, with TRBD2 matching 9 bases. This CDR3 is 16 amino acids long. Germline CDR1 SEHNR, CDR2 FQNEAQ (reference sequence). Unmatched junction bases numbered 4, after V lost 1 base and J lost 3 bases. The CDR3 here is CASSLVVAGVYNEQFF. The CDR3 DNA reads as TGTGCCAGCAGCTTAGTAGTAGCGGGGGTCTACAATGAGCAGTTCTTC.

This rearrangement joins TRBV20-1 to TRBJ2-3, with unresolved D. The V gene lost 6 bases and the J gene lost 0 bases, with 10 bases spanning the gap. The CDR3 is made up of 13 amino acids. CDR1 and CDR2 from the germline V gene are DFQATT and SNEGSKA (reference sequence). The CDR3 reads CSAGRTSTDTQYF. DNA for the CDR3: TGCAGTGCCGGGCGTACTAGCACAGATACGCAGTATTTT.

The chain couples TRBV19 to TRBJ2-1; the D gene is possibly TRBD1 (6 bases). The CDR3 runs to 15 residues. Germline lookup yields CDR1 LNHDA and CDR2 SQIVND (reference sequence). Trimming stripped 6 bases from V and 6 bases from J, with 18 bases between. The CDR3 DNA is TGTGCCAGTAGGGCCGGGACAAGCAACTTCAATGAGCAGTTCTTC. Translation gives CASRAGTSNFNEQFF.

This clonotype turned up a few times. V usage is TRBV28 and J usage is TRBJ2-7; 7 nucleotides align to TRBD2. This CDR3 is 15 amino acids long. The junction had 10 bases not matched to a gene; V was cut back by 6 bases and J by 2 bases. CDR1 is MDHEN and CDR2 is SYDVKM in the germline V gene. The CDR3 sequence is CASSPWASGTYEQYF. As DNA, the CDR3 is TGTGCCAGCAGCCCCTGGGCTAGCGGAACCTACGAGCAGTACTTC.

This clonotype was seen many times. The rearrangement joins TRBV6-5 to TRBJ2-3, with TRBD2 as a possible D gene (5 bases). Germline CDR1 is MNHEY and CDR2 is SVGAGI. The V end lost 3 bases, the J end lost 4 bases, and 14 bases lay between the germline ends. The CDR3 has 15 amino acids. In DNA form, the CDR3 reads TGTGCCAGCAGTTATCGAGGGAACGAGGCAGATACGCAGTATTTT. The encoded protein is CASSYRGNEADTQYF.

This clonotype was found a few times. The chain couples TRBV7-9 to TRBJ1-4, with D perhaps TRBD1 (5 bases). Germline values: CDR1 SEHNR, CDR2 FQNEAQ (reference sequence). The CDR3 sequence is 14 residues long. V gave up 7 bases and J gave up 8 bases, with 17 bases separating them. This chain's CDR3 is CASTPYLGGEKLFF. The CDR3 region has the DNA TGTGCCAGCACCCCTTACTTGGGGGGGGAAAAACTGTTTTTT. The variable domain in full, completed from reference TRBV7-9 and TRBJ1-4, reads DTGVSQNPRHKITKRGQNVTFRCDPISEHNRLYWYRQTLGQGPEFLTYFQNEAQLEKSRLLSDRFSAERPKGSFSTLEIQRTEQGDSAMYLCASTPYLGGEKLFFGSGTQLSVL.

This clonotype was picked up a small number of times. The CDR3 region is CASSRFQETQYF. DNA for the CDR3: TGTGCCAGCAGCCGATTTCAAGAGACCCAGTACTTC. The rearrangement uses TRBV3-1 and TRBJ2-5; D gene ambiguous. The CDR3 loop spans 12 amino acids. Germline V gene sequence: CDR1 LGHDT, CDR2 YNNKEL (reference sequence). The V end lost 4 bases, the J end lost 2 bases, and 5 bases lay between the germline ends.